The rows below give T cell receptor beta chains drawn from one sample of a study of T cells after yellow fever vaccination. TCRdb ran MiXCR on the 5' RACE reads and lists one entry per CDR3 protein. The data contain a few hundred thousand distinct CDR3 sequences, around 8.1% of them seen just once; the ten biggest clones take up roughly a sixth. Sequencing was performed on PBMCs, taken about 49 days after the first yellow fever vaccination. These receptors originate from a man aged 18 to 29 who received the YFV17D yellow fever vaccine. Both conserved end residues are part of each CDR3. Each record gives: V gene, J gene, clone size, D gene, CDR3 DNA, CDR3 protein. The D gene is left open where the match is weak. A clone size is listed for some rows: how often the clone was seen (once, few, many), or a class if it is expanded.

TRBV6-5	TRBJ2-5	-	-	TGTGCCAGCAGTTACTCGAGTGGACTACAAGAGACCCAGTACTTC	CASSYSSGLQETQYF
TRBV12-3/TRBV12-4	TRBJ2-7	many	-	TGTGCCAGCAGCCAGGGGAACTCCTACGAGCAGTACTTC	CASSQGNSYEQYF
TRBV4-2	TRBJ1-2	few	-	TGTGCCAGCAGCCAAGAGGGTGGGGGTGTCAGAAGGGGCCATGGCTACACCTTC	CASSQEGGGVRRGHGYTF
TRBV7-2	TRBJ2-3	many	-	TGTGCCAGCAGCTTAGAGGTTAGCACAGATACGCAGTATTTT	CASSLEVSTDTQYF
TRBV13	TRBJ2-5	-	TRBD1	TGTGCCAGCAGCGGACCGGGACAGCAAGAGACCCAGTACTTC	CASSGPGQQETQYF
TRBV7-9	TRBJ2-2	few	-	TGTGCCAGCAGCTTAATTAATTTAGTGGCGTCCGGGGAGCTGTTTTTT	CASSLINLVASGELFF
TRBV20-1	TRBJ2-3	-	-	TGCAGTGCTAGTTCTCGGGGCGACGCCAGAGATACGCAGTATTTT	CSASSRGDARDTQYF
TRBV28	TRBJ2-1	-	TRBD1	TGTGCCAGCAGACAGGGGTTCGATGAGCAGTTCTTC	CASRQGFDEQFF
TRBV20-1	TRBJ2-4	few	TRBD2	TGCAGTGCTAGCTCCATCTCTAGCGGGGGGGCCAAAAACATTCAGTACTTC	CSASSISSGGAKNIQYF
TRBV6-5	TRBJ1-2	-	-	TGTGCCAGCAGTTACTCGATCGGTTGGCAGGCCCCTCAGGCGTATGGCTACACCTTC	CASSYSIGWQAPQAYGYTF
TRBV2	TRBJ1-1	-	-	TGTGCCACATCAGAGGACACTGAAGCTTTCTTT	CATSEDTEAFF
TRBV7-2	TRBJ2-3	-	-	TGTGCCAGCAGTTCTACTCTACTGACAGATACGCAGTATTTT	CASSSTLLTDTQYF
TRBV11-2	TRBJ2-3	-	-	TGTGCCAGCAGCTACTTATCCCCAAAAACAGATACGCAGTATTTT	CASSYLSPKTDTQYF
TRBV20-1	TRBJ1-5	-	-	TGCAGTGCTAGAGATTTTAGCAATCAGCCCCAGCATTTT	CSARDFSNQPQHF
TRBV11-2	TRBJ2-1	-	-	TGTGCCAGCAGCTTATTCTGGACAGCATCCTACAATGAGCAGTTCTTC	CASSLFWTASYNEQFF
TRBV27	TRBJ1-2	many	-	TGTGCCAGCAGTGTTTCAGCAGCGGACAGCCGCTTGTATGGCTACACCTTC	CASSVSAADSRLYGYTF
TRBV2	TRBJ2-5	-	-	TGTGCCAGCAGCGCACAGGGTCTCCACTCCCAAACCCAGTACTTC	CASSAQGLHSQTQYF
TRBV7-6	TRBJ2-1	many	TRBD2	TGTGCCAGCAGCTCTAGGAGCGGGGGGGCCTATCTGGATGAGCAGTTCTTC	CASSSRSGGAYLDEQFF
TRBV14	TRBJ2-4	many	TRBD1	TGTGCCAGCAGCCAACTTACAGGGGGGTCGGACATTCAGTACTTC	CASSQLTGGSDIQYF
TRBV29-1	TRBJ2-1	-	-	TGCAGCGTTGTACCAGGGGTGAATGAGCAGTTCTTC	CSVVPGVNEQFF
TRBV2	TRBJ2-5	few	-	TGTGCCAGCAGTGCCCTCACTACCCAAGAGACCCAGTACTTC	CASSALTTQETQYF
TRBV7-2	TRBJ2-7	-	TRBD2	TGTGCCAGCAGCTTGGGAGGGTTTGACTACGAGCAGTACTTC	CASSLGGFDYEQYF
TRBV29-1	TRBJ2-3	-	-	TGCAGCGTTGAAACGCCGAGGTACACAGATACGCAGTATTTT	CSVETPRYTDTQYF
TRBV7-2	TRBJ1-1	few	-	TGTGCCAGCAGCTTAGTAGGGAGGGACACTGAAGCTTTCTTT	CASSLVGRDTEAFF
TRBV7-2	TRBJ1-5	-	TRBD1	TGTGCCAGCAGACAGGACAGGGGGACCAATCAGCCCCAGCATTTT	CASRQDRGTNQPQHF
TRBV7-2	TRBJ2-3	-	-	TGTGCCAGCAGCCCGACGGGGGCGTATACGCAGTATTTT	CASSPTGAYTQYF
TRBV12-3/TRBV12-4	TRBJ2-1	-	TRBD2	TGTGCCAGCAGTCTCGGACTAGCGGGGCTCGACAATGAGCAGTTCTTC	CASSLGLAGLDNEQFF
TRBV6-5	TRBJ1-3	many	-	TGTGCCAGCAGGACACCCTCTGGAAACACCATATATTTT	CASRTPSGNTIYF
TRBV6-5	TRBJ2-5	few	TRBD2	TGTGCCAGCAGTTACTCGGCTAGCGGGGGGGCCGGTGAGACCCAGTACTTC	CASSYSASGGAGETQYF
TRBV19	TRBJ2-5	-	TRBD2	TGTGCCAGTAGTATGGGACTAGCGGATCAAGAGACCCAGTACTTC	CASSMGLADQETQYF
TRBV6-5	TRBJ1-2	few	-	TGTGCCAGCAGTTACTCGAATGCCTTGGGAAGCTATGGCTACACCTTC	CASSYSNALGSYGYTF
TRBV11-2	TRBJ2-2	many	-	TGTGCCAGCAGCTTAAGGCACACCGGGGAGCTGTTTTTT	CASSLRHTGELFF
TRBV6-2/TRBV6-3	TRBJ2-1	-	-	TGTGCCAGCGGCCTATTATCCCCAAACAGCGTTACGAACAGTGAGCAGTTCTTC	CASGLLSPNSVTNSEQFF
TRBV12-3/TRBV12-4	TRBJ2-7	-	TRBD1	TGTGCCACCACGGGACAGGCTAGCTACGAGCAGTACTTC	CATTGQASYEQYF
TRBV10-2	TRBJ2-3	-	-	TGCGCCAGCCTGCTCCTCCGCGGCGGCACAGATACGCAGTATTTT	CASLLLRGGTDTQYF
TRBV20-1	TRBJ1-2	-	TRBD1	TGCAGTGCTAGAGATGGGACAGGGGAGTGCTACACCTTC	CSARDGTGECYTF
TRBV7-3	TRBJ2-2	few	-	TGTGCCAGCAGCCCGAATATAGCCGGGGAGCTGTTTTTT	CASSPNIAGELFF
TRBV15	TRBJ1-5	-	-	TGTGCCACCAGCGGTACAGGGTCACGGCAGCCCCAGCATTTT	CATSGTGSRQPQHF
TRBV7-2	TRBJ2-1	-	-	TGTGCCAGCAGCTCCCAGGGGTGGGAGCAGTTCTTC	CASSSQGWEQFF
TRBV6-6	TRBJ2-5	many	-	TGTGCCAGCAGTTACTCAGGTCAAGAGACCCAGTACTTC	CASSYSGQETQYF
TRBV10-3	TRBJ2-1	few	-	TGTGCCATCAGTGAGTCTGTAGCCGCGATTTACAATGAGCAGTTCTTC	CAISESVAAIYNEQFF
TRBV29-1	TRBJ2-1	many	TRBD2	TGCAGCGCTGGGACTAGCGGGGGCCATTCCTACAATGAGCAGTTCTTC	CSAGTSGGHSYNEQFF
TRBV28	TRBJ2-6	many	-	TGTGCCAGCAGAGACAGTGGAGGAGACTCTGGGGCCAACGTCCTGACTTTC	CASRDSGGDSGANVLTF
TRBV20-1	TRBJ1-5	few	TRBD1	TGCAGTGCTAGAGATCGAAAGACAGGGACGGGGCCCCAGCATTTT	CSARDRKTGTGPQHF
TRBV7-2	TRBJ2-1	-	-	TGTGCCAGCAGCTTAATGAGGGCCAGGGAGTTCTTC	CASSLMRAREFF
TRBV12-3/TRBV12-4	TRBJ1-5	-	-	TGTGCCAGCACTGGACGGGGGGGTCAGCCCCAGCATTTT	CASTGRGGQPQHF
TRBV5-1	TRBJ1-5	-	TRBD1	TGCGCCAGCAGCTTGGGAACAGGGGCGCTTGATAGCAATCAGCCCCAGCATTTT	CASSLGTGALDSNQPQHF
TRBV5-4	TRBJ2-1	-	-	TGTGCCAGCAGCTTGGAGCTAGCCGGCAATGAGCAGTTCTTC	CASSLELAGNEQFF
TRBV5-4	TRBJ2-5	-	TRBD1	TGTGCCAGCAGCGCCCCAGGGGGAGAGACCCAGTACTTC	CASSAPGGETQYF
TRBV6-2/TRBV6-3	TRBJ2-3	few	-	TGTGCCAGCAGTTACCTCGGTTCAGATACGCAGTATTTT	CASSYLGSDTQYF
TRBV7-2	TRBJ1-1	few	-	TGTGCCAGCAGCCCCGGACAGATATACTCTGAAGCTTTCTTT	CASSPGQIYSEAFF